This note documents a single T cell receptor (beta chain) sequence. The antigen remains unidentified. Germline V gene sequence: CDR1 MNHNS, CDR2 SASEGT. The V gene end was trimmed by 6 bases and the J gene end by 3 bases; junction bases not matched to a gene: 15. This CDR3 is built from 17 residues. The sample comes from a study of T cells after yellow fever vaccination. Findings and limits, study-wide: On re-exposure, the response was weaker but peaked faster, at day 5 versus 15.

TCRdb recomputed calls from the 5' RACE reads with MiXCR, one row per CDR3 protein. This table holds 350,000 or so distinct CDR3 sequences, roughly 8.4% found once. Specimen: PBMCs, collected about 41 days after the first yellow fever vaccination. This clonotype originated in a man younger than 30 who received the YFV17D yellow fever vaccine. The chain links TRBV6-1 to TRBJ2-7; the match to TRBD1 covers 9 bases. The DNA of the CDR3 is TGTGCCAGCAGGTCCGGGACAGGGTTTTCTCCTAGCTACGAGCAGTACTTC. This sequence encodes CASRSGTGFSPSYEQYF.